The sequence of this T cell receptor (beta chain) was determined in a study of cytomegalovirus exposure and HLA in healthy donors. The PCR had 60 Vbeta and 13 Jbeta primers. Here immunoSEQ multiplex PCR was the method, and the copy in TCRdb shows in-frame clones only, minus some. Here the sample spans about 180,000 clones, around 82% being singletons. Whole-study results and caveats: An analysis was carried out later, and it reportedly showed fewer N-insertions in an Asian-associated ancestry cluster than the approximately 700-donor mean.

Germline-derived CDR1 and CDR2 are SNHLY and FYNNEI. This CDR3 is built from 14 residues. V dropped 2 bases and J dropped 4 bases, with 12 bases sitting between them. Concerning this clone itself: Its antigen is still unknown.

The chain uses TRBV2 and TRBJ2-7; D gene ambiguous. Sequenced input: PBMCs. This receptor was obtained from a boy between 2 and 10 years old in good health and CMV-seronegative. CDR3 bases: TGTGCCAGCAGTGAAAGCTCCCAGGCTTACGAGCAGTACTTC. Amino acid sequence: CASSESSQAYEQYF.